Described below is a single TCR beta chain sequence and its context. Its antigen is currently unknown. This entry comes from a study of cytotoxic CD8 clonotypes in ibrutinib-treated CLL. Study-wide findings and caveats: Baseline clonality, above age-matched healthy donor levels, tracked circulating CD8+ T-cell counts.

The V gene's germline CDR1 is ENHRY and CDR2 SYGVKD. The CDR3 is 14 residues long. Measured with immunoSEQ multiplex PCR; TCRdb has only the in-frame clones, and not every one. The table records 20,000 to 30,000 clones, 65% to 70% of them present only once. The J gene is TRBJ2-5, the V gene TRBV10-3; TRBD1 matches 9 bases. The J call is uncertain, as TRBJ2-7 better fits the DNA end. The receptor comes from a human donor with chronic lymphocytic leukemia. Specimen: PBMCs, collected at disease progression, from a patient treated with ibrutinib. This CDR3 reads CAISGGTGSYEQYF. CDR3 nucleotides: TGTGCCATCAGTGGGGGGACAGGGTCCTACGAGCAGTACTTC.